This T cell receptor (beta chain) is drawn from a study of blood T cells in healthy people across ages (dated by TCRdb to between 2015 and 2017). Turning to the overall study: In model experiments, roughly one uniquely barcoded TCR beta cDNA molecule per two T cells was captured by template switching. The study analyzed two additional independent replicas of 1 million unique cDNA reads from the same blood draw for two donors, one aged 18 to 30 and one aged 80 or older. The donors were divided into four age groups: young (average around 16 years), middle-aged (under 40), aged (about 61) and long-lived (roughly 82). To avoid experimental bias, donors of different ages were spread randomly across the sequencing lanes. To track age-related changes in TCR beta repertoire diversity, the study relied on deep sequencing normalized with unique cDNA molecular identifiers.

Of note for this clonotype: The clone's antigen remains unknown. Base qualities are missing; no much larger clone stands one base away.

Systemically healthy Caucasian individuals from Russia, 39 in total and aged roughly 6 to 95 years, were included as donors. About 9.6 milliliters of peripheral blood were collected from each donor into EDTA-treated Vacutainer tubes. Ficoll-Paque density-gradient centrifugation was used to isolate PBMCs, with at least 7 million per sample. Total RNA was extracted from PBMCs with Trizol reagent, with at least 6 micrograms obtained per sample. For every donor, an aliquot of PBMCs went through flow cytometry to measure the percentages of naive CD45RAhigh/CD27high T cells. Overall results and qualifications from the work: Compared with the aged group, more naive CD4+ T cells, fewer expanded clones and increased TCR diversity were shown by the long-lived group, suggesting age selection. Estimates of total diversity based on one million sequenced T cells were considered lower bounds and underestimates. Because the CMV infection status of the donors was unknown, age-related changes in expanded clonotypes may potentially have been confounded. As age increased, observed TCR beta diversity per million T cells dropped in a roughly linear way, and a significant reduction was already evident by age 40. Observed TCR beta diversity correlated strongly with the percentage of naive T cells measured by flow cytometry. Bulk unsorted PBMC profiling prevented conclusive comparison of naive and antigen-experienced compartments.

Receptors were amplified or captured by 5' RACE. Reads for this sample came from an Illumina HiSeq 2500. A second PCR of about 6 to 12 cycles was run with a J-beta primer mix and a sample-barcoded 5' primer. A unique molecular identifier was introduced onto each TCR beta cDNA molecule by a template-switch 5' adaptor carrying 12 random nucleotides. Each sample yielded at least 2.5 million CDR3-containing paired-end reads. First-strand cDNA was synthesized from all RNA with the Mint cDNA synthesis kit, primed by a TRBC-specific oligonucleotide. After uracil-DNA glycosylase treatment, a first 18-cycle PCR used universal primers M1SS and BC2_uni_R on all cDNA. The study's processing was this. For normalization, 1 million high-quality reads were randomly selected from each sample, with every read carrying a distinct molecular identifier. Reads with shared molecular identifiers were discarded instead of being binned into consensus sequences. CDR3 identification, clonotype clustering and error correction used MiTCR with a Q25 quality threshold and the strictest error-elimination algorithm. A nonparametric unseen species model with Euler transformation was used to estimate lower-bound total TCR beta diversity. TCRdb reprocessing: public reads trimmed at Q25 with fastp, clones called with MiXCR, in-frame beta chains kept. Entries are consolidated by CDR3 protein sequence, retaining the most common genes and DNA. The V and J calls were not made by the authors but by TCRdb's processing. The sample table records roughly 1.4 million distinct CDR3 sequences; roughly 59% of these occur just once. 6.5% to 8.5% of the sample lies in the top ten.

The receptor's source is a man aged 18 to 30 in good health. Sequenced sample: blood.

The sequenced DNA is TGCGCCAGCAGACTCGATCCAGAGCGCCGCTCCTCCTATGGCTACACCTTC. Its coded protein is CASRLDPERRSSYGYTF. Rearrangement joined TRBV4-1 to TRBJ1-2; the D gene is not confidently resolved. V is reduced by 6 bases and J by 4 bases, leaving a spacing of 24 bases between them. The CDR3 contains 17 residues, cysteine and phenylalanine counted. Here the CDR3 DNA is all that survives: 51 bases in frame from base 1. Reading the germline V gene gives CDR1 MGHRA and CDR2 YSYEKL.